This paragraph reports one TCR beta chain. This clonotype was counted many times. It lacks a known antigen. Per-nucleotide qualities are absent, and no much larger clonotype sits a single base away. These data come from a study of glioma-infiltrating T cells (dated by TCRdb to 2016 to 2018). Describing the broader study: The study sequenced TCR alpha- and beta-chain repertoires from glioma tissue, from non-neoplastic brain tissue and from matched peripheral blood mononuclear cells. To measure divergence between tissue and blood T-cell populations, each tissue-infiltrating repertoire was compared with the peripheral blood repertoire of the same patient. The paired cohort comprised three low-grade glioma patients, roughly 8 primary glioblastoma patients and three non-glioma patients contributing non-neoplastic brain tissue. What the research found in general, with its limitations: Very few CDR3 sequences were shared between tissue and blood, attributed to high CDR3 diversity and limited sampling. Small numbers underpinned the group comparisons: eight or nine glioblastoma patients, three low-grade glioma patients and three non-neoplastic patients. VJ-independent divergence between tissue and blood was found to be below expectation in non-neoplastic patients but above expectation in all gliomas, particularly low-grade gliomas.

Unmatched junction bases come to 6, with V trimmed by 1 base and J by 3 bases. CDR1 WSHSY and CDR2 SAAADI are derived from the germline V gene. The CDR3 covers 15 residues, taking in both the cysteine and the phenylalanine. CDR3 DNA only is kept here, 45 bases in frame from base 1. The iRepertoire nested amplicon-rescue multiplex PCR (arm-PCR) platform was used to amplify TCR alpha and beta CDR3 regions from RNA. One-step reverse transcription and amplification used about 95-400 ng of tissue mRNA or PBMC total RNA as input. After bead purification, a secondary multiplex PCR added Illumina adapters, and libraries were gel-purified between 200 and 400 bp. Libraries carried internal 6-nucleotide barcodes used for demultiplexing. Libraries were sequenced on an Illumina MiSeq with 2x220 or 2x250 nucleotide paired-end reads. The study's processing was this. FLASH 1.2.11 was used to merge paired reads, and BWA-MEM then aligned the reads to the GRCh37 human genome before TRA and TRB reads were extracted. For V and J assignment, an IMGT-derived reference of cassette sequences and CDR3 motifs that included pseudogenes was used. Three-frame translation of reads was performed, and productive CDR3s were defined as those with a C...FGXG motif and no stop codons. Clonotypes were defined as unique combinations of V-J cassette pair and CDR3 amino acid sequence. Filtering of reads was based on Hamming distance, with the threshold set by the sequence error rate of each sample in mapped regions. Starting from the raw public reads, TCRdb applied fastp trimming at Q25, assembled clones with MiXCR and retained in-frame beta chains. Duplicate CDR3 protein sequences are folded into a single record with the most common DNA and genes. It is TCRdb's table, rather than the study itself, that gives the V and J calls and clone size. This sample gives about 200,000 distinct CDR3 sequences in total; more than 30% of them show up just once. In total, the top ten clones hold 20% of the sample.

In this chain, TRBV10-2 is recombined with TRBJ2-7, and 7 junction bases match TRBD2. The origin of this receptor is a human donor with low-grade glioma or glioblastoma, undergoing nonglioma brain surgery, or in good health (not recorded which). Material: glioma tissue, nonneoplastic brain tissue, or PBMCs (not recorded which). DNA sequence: TGCGCCAGCAGTGAGTACCTCCGGGAGGACTACGAGCAGTACTTC. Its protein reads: CASSEYLREDYEQYF.